This TCR beta chain was recovered during a study of T cell responses to AZD1222 COVID-19 vaccine. Study results and limitations: Baseline seropositivity characterized only a handful of AZD1222 recipients.

The junction had 11 bases not matched to a gene; V was cut back by 4 bases and J by 7 bases. The CDR3 covers 17 residues. The germline V gene has CDR1 SEHNR and CDR2 FQNEAQ (reference sequence). Profiling relied on immunoSEQ multiplex PCR, and the TCRdb table lists in-frame clones only, not all of them. The data contain roughly 80,000 clones, 90% of them singletons. About this clone itself: The antigen remains unidentified.

The chain has TRBV7-9 and TRBJ2-2; TRBD1 matches at 11 bases. The source was peripheral blood, collected 28 days after the second AZD1222 dose. The sequence came from an adult who received the AZD1222 COVID-19 vaccine. Written as DNA, the CDR3 is TGTGCCAGCAGCTCCGGACCGGGACAGGGGGAAAACGGGGAGCTGTTTTTT. Protein: CASSSGPGQGENGELFF. The full variable domain, completed using reference TRBV7-9 and TRBJ2-2, is DTGVSQNPRHKITKRGQNVTFRCDPISEHNRLYWYRQTLGQGPEFLTYFQNEAQLEKSRLLSDRFSAERPKGSFSTLEIQRTEQGDSAMYLCASSSGPGQGENGELFFGEGSRLTVL.